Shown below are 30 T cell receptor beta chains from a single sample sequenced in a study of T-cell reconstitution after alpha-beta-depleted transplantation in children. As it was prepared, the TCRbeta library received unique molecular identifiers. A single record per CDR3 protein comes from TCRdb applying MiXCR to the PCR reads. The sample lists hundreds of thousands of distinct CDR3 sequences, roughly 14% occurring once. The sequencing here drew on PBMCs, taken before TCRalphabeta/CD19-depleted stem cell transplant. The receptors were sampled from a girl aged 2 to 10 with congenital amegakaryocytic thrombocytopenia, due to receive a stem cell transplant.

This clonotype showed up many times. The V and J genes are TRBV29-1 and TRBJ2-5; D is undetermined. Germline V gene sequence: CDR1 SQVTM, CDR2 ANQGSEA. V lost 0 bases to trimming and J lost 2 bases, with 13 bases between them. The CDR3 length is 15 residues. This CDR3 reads CSVEDPATEQETQYF. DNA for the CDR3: TGCAGCGTTGAAGATCCCGCAACAGAACAAGAGACCCAGTACTTC.

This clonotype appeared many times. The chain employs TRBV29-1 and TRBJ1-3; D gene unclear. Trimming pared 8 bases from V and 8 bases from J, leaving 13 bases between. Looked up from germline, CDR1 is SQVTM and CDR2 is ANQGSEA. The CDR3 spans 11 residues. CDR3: CSSGERDTIYF. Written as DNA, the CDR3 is TGCAGCTCAGGCGAGAGAGACACCATATATTTT.

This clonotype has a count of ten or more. DNA of the CDR3: TGTGCCAGCAGCGACATGCGCCTCGCTGAGCAGTTCTTC. Translating it yields CASSDMRLAEQFF. The gene calls are TRBV7-9 and TRBJ2-1; no firm D call. The V gene lost 5 bases and the J gene lost 9 bases, with 14 bases spanning the gap. This CDR3 contains 13 residues. Germline CDR1 is SEHNR and CDR2 is FQNEAQ (reference sequence).

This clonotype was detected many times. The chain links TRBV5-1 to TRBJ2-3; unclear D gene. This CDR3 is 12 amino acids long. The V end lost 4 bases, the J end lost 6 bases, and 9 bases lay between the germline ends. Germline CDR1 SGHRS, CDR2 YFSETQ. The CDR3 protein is CASSRDGDTQYF. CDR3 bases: TGCGCCAGCAGCAGGGATGGCGATACGCAGTATTTT.

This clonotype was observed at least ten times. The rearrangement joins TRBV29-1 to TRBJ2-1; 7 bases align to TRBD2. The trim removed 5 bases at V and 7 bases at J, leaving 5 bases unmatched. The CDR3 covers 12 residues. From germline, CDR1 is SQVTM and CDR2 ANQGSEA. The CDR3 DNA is TGCAGCGTTACCCTAGCGGTAAATGAGCAGTTCTTC. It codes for CSVTLAVNEQFF.

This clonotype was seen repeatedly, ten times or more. CDR3: CSASRPNTGELFF. The CDR3 DNA reads TGCAGTGCTTCACGTCCGAACACCGGGGAGCTGTTTTTT. The chain has TRBV20-1 and TRBJ2-2; D ambiguous. V was cut by 5 bases and J by 0 bases, with 7 bases left in between. The CDR3 loop spans 13 amino acids. The germline V gene has CDR1 DFQATT and CDR2 SNEGSKA (reference sequence).

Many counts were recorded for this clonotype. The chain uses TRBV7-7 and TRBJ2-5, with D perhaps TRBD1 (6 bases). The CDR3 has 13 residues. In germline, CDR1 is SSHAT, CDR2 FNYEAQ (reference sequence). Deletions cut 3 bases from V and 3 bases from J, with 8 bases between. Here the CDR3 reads CASSLDSEETQYF. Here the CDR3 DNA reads TGTGCCAGCAGCTTGGACAGCGAAGAGACCCAGTACTTC. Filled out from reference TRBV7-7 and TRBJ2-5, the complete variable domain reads GAGVSQSPRYKVTKRGQDVTLRCDPISSHATLYWYQQALGQGPEFLTYFNYEAQPDKSGLPSDRFSAERPEGSISTLTIQRTEQRDSAMYRCASSLDSEETQYFGPGTRLLVL.

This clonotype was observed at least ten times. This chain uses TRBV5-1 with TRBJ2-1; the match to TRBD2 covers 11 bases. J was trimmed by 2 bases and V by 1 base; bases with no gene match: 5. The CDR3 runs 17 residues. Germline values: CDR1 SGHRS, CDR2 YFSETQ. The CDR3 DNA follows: TGCGCCAGCAGCTTGTTCCTAGCGGGAGGTACCTACAATGAGCAGTTCTTC. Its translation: CASSLFLAGGTYNEQFF.

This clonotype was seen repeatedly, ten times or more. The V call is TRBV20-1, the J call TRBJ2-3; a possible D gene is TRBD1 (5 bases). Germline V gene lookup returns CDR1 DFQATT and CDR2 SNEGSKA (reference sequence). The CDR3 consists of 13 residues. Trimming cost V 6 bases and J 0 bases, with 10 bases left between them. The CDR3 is CSAEQESTDTQYF. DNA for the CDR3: TGCAGTGCGGAACAGGAAAGCACAGATACGCAGTATTTT.

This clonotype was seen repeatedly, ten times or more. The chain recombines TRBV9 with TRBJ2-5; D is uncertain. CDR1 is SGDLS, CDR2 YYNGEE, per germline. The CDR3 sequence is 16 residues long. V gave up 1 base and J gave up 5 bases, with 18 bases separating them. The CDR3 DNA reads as TGTGCCAGCAGCGTATCTCAGATAATGACTCACGAGACCCAGTACTTC. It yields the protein CASSVSQIMTHETQYF.

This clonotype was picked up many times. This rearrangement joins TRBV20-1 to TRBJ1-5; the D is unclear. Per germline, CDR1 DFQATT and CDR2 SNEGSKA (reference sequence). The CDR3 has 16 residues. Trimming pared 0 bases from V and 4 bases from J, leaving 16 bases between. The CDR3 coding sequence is TGCAGTGCTAGAGATGGGGTGGGGAGAAGGAATCAGCCCCAGCATTTT. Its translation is CSARDGVGRRNQPQHF.

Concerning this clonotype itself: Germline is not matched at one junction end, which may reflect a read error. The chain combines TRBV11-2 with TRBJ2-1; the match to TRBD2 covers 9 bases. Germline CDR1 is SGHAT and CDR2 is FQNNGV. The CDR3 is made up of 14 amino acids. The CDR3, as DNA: TGTGCCAGCAACTTAGCGGGAGCCTACAATGAGCAGTTCTTC. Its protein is CASNLAGAYNEQFF.

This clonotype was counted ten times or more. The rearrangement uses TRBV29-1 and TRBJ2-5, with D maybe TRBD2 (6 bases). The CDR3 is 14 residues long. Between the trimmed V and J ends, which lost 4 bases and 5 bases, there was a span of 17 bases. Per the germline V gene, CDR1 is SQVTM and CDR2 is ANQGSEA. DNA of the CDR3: TGCAGCGTTGGACCCGGGAGAAAGAAGGAGACCCAGTACTTC. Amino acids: CSVGPGRKKETQYF.

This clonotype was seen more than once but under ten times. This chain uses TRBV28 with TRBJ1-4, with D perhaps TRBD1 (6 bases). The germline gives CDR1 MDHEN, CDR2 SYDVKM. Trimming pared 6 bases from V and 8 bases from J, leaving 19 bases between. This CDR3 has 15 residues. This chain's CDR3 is CASRPPGRGLEKLFF. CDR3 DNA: TGTGCCAGCAGACCCCCAGGGCGGGGGCTCGAAAAACTGTTTTTT.

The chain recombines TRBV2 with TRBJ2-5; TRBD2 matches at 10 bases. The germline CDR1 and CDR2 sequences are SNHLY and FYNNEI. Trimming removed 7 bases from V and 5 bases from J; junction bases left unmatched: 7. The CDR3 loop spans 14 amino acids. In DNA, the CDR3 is TGTGCCAGCAACCGCCCGGGACTAGCGGAGACCCAGTACTTC. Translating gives CASNRPGLAETQYF.

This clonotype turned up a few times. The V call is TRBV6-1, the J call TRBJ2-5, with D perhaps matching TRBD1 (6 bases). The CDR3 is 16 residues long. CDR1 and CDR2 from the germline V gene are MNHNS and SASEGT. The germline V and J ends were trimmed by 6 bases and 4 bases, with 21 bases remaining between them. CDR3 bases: TGTGCCAGCAGACGCGCCTCCGCTCAGGGGAGAGAGACCCAGTACTTC. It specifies CASRRASAQGRETQYF.

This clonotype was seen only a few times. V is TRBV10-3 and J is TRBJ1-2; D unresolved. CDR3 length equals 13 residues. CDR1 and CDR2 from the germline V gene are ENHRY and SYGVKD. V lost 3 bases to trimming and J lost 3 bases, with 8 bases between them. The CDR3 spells CAISDVYYYGYTF. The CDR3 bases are TGTGCCATCAGTGACGTGTATTACTATGGCTACACCTTC.

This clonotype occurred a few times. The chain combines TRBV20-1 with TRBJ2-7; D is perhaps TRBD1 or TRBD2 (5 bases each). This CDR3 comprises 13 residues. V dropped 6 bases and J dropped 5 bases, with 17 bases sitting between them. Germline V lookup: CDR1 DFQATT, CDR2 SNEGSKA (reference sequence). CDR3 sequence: CSADPGTTDEQYF. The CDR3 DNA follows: TGCAGTGCCGACCCCGGGACCACCGACGAGCAGTACTTC.

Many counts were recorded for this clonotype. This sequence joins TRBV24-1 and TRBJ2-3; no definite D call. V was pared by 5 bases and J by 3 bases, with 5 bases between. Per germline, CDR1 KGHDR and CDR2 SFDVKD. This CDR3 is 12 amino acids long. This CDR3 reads CATSGATDTQYF. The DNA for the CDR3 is TGTGCCACCAGTGGAGCGACAGATACGCAGTATTTT.

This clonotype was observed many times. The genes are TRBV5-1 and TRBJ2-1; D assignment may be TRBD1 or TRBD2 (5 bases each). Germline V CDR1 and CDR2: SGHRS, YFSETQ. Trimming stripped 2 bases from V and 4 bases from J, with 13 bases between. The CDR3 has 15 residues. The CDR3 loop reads CASSLPGPTYNEQFF. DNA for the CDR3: TGCGCCAGCAGCTTACCGGGACCGACTTACAATGAGCAGTTCTTC.

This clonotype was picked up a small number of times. This chain's CDR3 is CASSLTTQETQYF. In nucleotides, the CDR3 is TGTGCCAGCAGCTTGACCACCCAAGAGACCCAGTACTTC. The chain combines TRBV5-5 with TRBJ2-5; D remains unclear. With 1 base removed from V and 1 base from J, the gap between germline ends came to 5 bases. This CDR3 spans 13 amino acids. CDR1 is SGHKS, CDR2 YYEKEE, per germline (reference sequence).

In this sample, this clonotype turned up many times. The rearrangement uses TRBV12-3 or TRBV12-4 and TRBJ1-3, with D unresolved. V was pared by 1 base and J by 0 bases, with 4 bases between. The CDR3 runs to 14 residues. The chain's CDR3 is CASSLVDSGNTIYF. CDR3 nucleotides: TGTGCCAGCAGTTTAGTGGACTCTGGAAACACCATATATTTT.

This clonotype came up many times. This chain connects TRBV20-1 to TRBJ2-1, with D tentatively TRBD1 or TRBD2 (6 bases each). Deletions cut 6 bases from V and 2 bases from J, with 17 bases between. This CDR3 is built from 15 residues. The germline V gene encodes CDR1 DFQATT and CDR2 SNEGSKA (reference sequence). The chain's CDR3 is CSARGRVAAYNEQFF. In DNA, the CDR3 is TGCAGTGCCCGGGGGCGCGTCGCAGCCTACAATGAGCAGTTCTTC.

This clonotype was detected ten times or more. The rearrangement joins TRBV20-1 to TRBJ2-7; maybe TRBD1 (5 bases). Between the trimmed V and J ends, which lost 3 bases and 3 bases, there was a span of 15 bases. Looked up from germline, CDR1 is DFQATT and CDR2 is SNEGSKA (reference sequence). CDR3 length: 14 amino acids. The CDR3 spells CSASRQGGFYEQYF. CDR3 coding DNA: TGCAGTGCTAGTCGGCAGGGCGGTTTCTACGAGCAGTACTTC.

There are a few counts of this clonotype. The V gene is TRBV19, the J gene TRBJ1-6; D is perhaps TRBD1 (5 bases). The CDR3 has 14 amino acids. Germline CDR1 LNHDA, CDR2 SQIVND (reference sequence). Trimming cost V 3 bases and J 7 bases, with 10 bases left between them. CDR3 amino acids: CASSIMRQNSPLHF. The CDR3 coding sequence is TGTGCCAGTAGTATCATGCGACAGAATTCACCCCTCCACTTT.

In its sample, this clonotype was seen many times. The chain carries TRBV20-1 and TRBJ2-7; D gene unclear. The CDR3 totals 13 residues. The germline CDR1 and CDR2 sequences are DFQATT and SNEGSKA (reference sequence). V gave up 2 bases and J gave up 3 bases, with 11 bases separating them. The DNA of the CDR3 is TGCAGTGCTAGACCCCCCGGTAGCTACGAGCAGTACTTC. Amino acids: CSARPPGSYEQYF.

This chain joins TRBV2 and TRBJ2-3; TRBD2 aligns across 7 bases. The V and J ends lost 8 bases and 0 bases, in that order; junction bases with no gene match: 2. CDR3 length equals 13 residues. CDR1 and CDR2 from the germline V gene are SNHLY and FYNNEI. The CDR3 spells CASLAESTDTQYF. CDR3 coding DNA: TGTGCCAGCCTAGCGGAGAGCACAGATACGCAGTATTTT.

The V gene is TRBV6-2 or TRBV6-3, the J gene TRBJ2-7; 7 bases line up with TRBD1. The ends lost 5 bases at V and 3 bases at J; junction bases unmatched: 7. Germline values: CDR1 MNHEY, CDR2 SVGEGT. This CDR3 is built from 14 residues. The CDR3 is CASSGQVGVYEQYF. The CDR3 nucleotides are TGTGCCAGCAGTGGACAGGTTGGGGTCTACGAGCAGTACTTC.

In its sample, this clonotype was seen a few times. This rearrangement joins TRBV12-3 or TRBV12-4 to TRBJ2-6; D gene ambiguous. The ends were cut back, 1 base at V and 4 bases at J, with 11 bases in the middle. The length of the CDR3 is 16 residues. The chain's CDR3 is CASSLGGASGANVLTF. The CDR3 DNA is TGTGCCAGCAGTTTAGGGGGTGCGAGCGGGGCCAACGTCCTGACTTTC.

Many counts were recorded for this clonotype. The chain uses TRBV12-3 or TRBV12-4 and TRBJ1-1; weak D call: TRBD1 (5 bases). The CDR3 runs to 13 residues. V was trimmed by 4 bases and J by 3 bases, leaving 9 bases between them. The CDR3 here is CASSSGTYTEAFF. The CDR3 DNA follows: TGTGCCAGCAGTTCCGGGACCTACACTGAAGCTTTCTTT.